Listed below are T cell receptor beta chains from one sample, sequenced in a study of shared clonotypes between healthy human individuals. Clones were read by immunoSEQ multiplex PCR, and TCRdb kept only the in-frame ones, dropping some. Among over a million clones, about 80% were seen once, and the ten largest hold under 0.8%. Sequencing was performed on memory CD4+ T cells from PBMCs. The receptors here all came from a man aged 18 to 29 in good health. Some clones in this sample may be carry-over from other donors' samples. Both conserved end residues are part of each CDR3. Fields, in order: J gene, V gene, clone size, D gene, CDR3 protein, CDR3 DNA. D genes are given only for firm matches. Clone size is given for some rows only: seen once, a few or many times, or a class if the clone is expanded.

j_gene: TRBJ1-2
v_gene: TRBV2
abundance: few
d_gene: .
CDR3aa: CASTTLGVVYGYTF
CDR3nt: TGTGCCAGCACCACCCTGGGGGTGGTGTATGGCTACACCTTC

j_gene: TRBJ2-5
v_gene: TRBV4-3
abundance: .
d_gene: .
CDR3aa: CASSHGSQETQYF
CDR3nt: TGCGCCAGCAGCCATGGCAGCCAAGAGACCCAGTACTTC

j_gene: TRBJ2-7
v_gene: TRBV7-9
abundance: .
d_gene: TRBD2
CDR3aa: CASSSTARDYSYEQYF
CDR3nt: TGTGCCAGCAGCTCCACCGCTCGGGACTACTCCTACGAGCAGTACTTC

j_gene: TRBJ1-5
v_gene: TRBV2
abundance: .
d_gene: .
CDR3aa: CASSDRQEGQPQHF
CDR3nt: TGTGCCAGCAGTGACAGACAGGAAGGTCAGCCCCAGCATTTT

j_gene: TRBJ1-2
v_gene: TRBV11-2
abundance: .
d_gene: .
CDR3aa: CASSREFGGGGYTF
CDR3nt: TGTGCCAGCAGCCGAGAATTCGGGGGGGGCGGCTACACCTTC

j_gene: TRBJ2-2
v_gene: TRBV29-1
abundance: .
d_gene: .
CDR3aa: CSVVRGPTNTGELFF
CDR3nt: TGCAGCGTTGTCAGGGGCCCGACGAACACCGGGGAGCTGTTTTTT

j_gene: TRBJ2-2
v_gene: TRBV28
abundance: .
d_gene: TRBD1
CDR3aa: CASRPGWDRPTTLGTGELFF
CDR3nt: TGTGCCAGCAGACCCGGGTGGGACAGACCGACCACTTTGGGCACCGGGGAGCTGTTTTTT

j_gene: TRBJ2-2
v_gene: TRBV5-1
abundance: .
d_gene: .
CDR3aa: CASSFPERGTGELFF
CDR3nt: TGCGCCAGCAGCTTCCCAGAAAGGGGTACCGGGGAGCTGTTTTTT

j_gene: TRBJ2-7
v_gene: TRBV5-4
abundance: .
d_gene: .
CDR3aa: CASSQKTGRKFYEQYF
CDR3nt: TGTGCCAGCAGCCAAAAAACGGGACGGAAGTTCTACGAGCAGTACTTC

j_gene: TRBJ1-2
v_gene: TRBV11-2
abundance: .
d_gene: .
CDR3aa: CASSPARNYGYTF
CDR3nt: TGTGCCAGCAGCCCGGCCCGTAACTATGGCTACACCTTC

j_gene: TRBJ1-1
v_gene: TRBV5-6
abundance: many
d_gene: .
CDR3aa: CASSESMNTEAFF
CDR3nt: TGTGCCAGCAGCGAATCAATGAACACTGAAGCTTTCTTT

j_gene: TRBJ1-1
v_gene: TRBV5-1
abundance: .
d_gene: .
CDR3aa: CASSFTTNTEAFF
CDR3nt: TGCGCCAGCAGCTTCACTACGAACACTGAAGCTTTCTTT

j_gene: TRBJ2-2
v_gene: TRBV9
abundance: .
d_gene: TRBD2
CDR3aa: CASSLRLAGDTGELFF
CDR3nt: TGTGCCAGCAGCCTAAGACTAGCGGGAGACACCGGGGAGCTGTTTTTT

j_gene: TRBJ1-1
v_gene: TRBV6-5
abundance: few
d_gene: TRBD1
CDR3aa: CASRAGGWTEAFF
CDR3nt: TGTGCCAGCAGGGCAGGGGGCTGGACTGAAGCTTTCTTT

j_gene: TRBJ2-5
v_gene: TRBV6-5
abundance: .
d_gene: TRBD1
CDR3aa: CASSYRGQGRGETQYF
CDR3nt: TGTGCCAGCAGTTACCGGGGACAGGGGCGCGGAGAGACCCAGTACTTC

j_gene: TRBJ2-1
v_gene: TRBV28
abundance: once
d_gene: TRBD2
CDR3aa: CASSSRLANYYNEQFF
CDR3nt: TGTGCCAGCAGTTCACGACTAGCGAACTATTATAATGAGCAGTTCTTC

j_gene: TRBJ1-2
v_gene: TRBV10-3
abundance: .
d_gene: .
CDR3aa: CAISESGDSGYTF
CDR3nt: TGTGCCATCAGTGAGTCGGGGGACTCTGGCTACACCTTC

j_gene: TRBJ2-7
v_gene: TRBV2
abundance: .
d_gene: .
CDR3aa: CASSPLTEQYF
CDR3nt: TGTGCCAGCAGCCCCTTGACAGAGCAGTACTTC

j_gene: TRBJ2-7
v_gene: TRBV5-1
abundance: once
d_gene: TRBD2
CDR3aa: CASRRLPGLADYEQYF
CDR3nt: TGCGCCAGCAGGAGACTCCCGGGACTAGCGGACTACGAGCAGTACTTC